A selection of T cell receptor beta chains follows, all from one sample in a study of T cells in Graves' hyperthyroidism and ophthalmopathy. TCRdb used MiXCR to reprocess the multiplex PCR reads, holding one entry per CDR3 protein. The sample lists 350,000 to 400,000 distinct CDR3 sequences, about a fifth seen once, with 3.7% in the top ten. Sequencing was performed on blood. The receptors stem from a woman between 18 and 29 years old with Graves' hyperthyroidism. CDR3s include the opening cysteine and the closing phenylalanine or tryptophan. Fields, in order: V gene, J gene, clone size, D gene, CDR3 DNA, CDR3 protein. The D gene is left open where the match is weak. Size is stated for part of the rows, as once, few or many counts, or as a class when the clone is expanded.

V gene: TRBV27; J gene: TRBJ1-5; clone size: NA; D gene: TRBD1; CDR3 DNA: TGTGCCAGCAGTTCAAACAGGGGTCTACCCAGCAATCAGCCCCAGCATTTT; CDR3 protein: CASSSNRGLPSNQPQHF
V gene: TRBV11-2; J gene: TRBJ1-5; clone size: NA; D gene: NA; CDR3 DNA: TGTGCCAGCAGCTTAGTAGCGGGACTCGTCTTTGGGCAGCCCCAGCATTTT; CDR3 protein: CASSLVAGLVFGQPQHF
V gene: TRBV11-2; J gene: TRBJ2-3; clone size: NA; D gene: TRBD1; CDR3 DNA: TGTGCCAGCAGACTAGGGGGCGGCACAGATACGCAGTATTTT; CDR3 protein: CASRLGGGTDTQYF
V gene: TRBV6-5; J gene: TRBJ1-1; clone size: many; D gene: NA; CDR3 DNA: TGTGCCAGCAGTTACTCGGCAGCGATGAACACTGAAGCTTTCTTT; CDR3 protein: CASSYSAAMNTEAFF
V gene: TRBV20-1; J gene: TRBJ2-7; clone size: many; D gene: NA; CDR3 DNA: TGCAGTGCTGAAAGAAGTCTAGTTCCCTACGAGCAGTACTTC; CDR3 protein: CSAERSLVPYEQYF
V gene: TRBV7-9; J gene: TRBJ1-1; clone size: many; D gene: NA; CDR3 DNA: TGTGCCAGCAGTCCGTCAGAAGTCCGGGTGGAAGCTTTCTTT; CDR3 protein: CASSPSEVRVEAFF
V gene: TRBV14; J gene: TRBJ2-5; clone size: many; D gene: NA; CDR3 DNA: TGTGCCAGCAGCCCCCTATTTAAAGAGACCCAGTACTTC; CDR3 protein: CASSPLFKETQYF
V gene: TRBV20-1; J gene: TRBJ2-1; clone size: many; D gene: TRBD2; CDR3 DNA: TGCAGTGCTAGAGTGGGACTATTTCCCTACAATGAGCAGTTCTTC; CDR3 protein: CSARVGLFPYNEQFF
V gene: TRBV27; J gene: TRBJ1-1; clone size: few; D gene: NA; CDR3 DNA: TGTGCCAGCAGTTCGGACAGTTACACTGAAGCTTTCTTT; CDR3 protein: CASSSDSYTEAFF
V gene: TRBV11-2; J gene: TRBJ2-5; clone size: many; D gene: NA; CDR3 DNA: TGTGCCAGCAGCTTACCTTGGCAAGAGACCCAGTACTTC; CDR3 protein: CASSLPWQETQYF
V gene: TRBV20-1; J gene: TRBJ1-2; clone size: many; D gene: TRBD1; CDR3 DNA: TGCAGTCCTTCAGAATACAGGGGTCCCTATGGCTACACCTTC; CDR3 protein: CSPSEYRGPYGYTF
V gene: TRBV7-2; J gene: TRBJ1-5; clone size: many; D gene: NA; CDR3 DNA: TGTGCCAGCAGCTTATTGGGGGATCAGCCCCAGCATTTT; CDR3 protein: CASSLLGDQPQHF
V gene: TRBV4-1; J gene: TRBJ2-4; clone size: few; D gene: NA; CDR3 DNA: TGCGCCAGCAGCCAAGACCCCCGACAGAAAGTAGCCAAAAACATTCAGTACTTC; CDR3 protein: CASSQDPRQKVAKNIQYF
V gene: TRBV28; J gene: TRBJ2-5; clone size: many; D gene: NA; CDR3 DNA: TGTGCCCATGGGCTGTCCAAGGGGGAGACCCAGTACTTC; CDR3 protein: CAHGLSKGETQYF
V gene: TRBV5-1; J gene: TRBJ1-2; clone size: many; D gene: TRBD1; CDR3 DNA: TGCGCCAGCAGCGCCGGGACAGGGGCCGCTGGCTACACCTTC; CDR3 protein: CASSAGTGAAGYTF
V gene: TRBV7-6; J gene: TRBJ2-7; clone size: many; D gene: NA; CDR3 DNA: TGTGCCAGCAGCTTGTCTGGGAGTCCCTCCTACGAGCGGTACTTC; CDR3 protein: CASSLSGSPSYERYF
V gene: TRBV6-1; J gene: TRBJ2-7; clone size: NA; D gene: NA; CDR3 DNA: TGTGCCAGCAGACAGGAGAAGAGATACGAGCAGTACTTC; CDR3 protein: CASRQEKRYEQYF
V gene: TRBV3-1; J gene: TRBJ1-1; clone size: NA; D gene: NA; CDR3 DNA: TGTGCCAGCAGCTCAAGCCCAGGGCTATTGACTGAAGCTTTCTTT; CDR3 protein: CASSSSPGLLTEAFF
V gene: TRBV11-1; J gene: TRBJ1-1; clone size: NA; D gene: NA; CDR3 DNA: TGTGCCACCCTACCCCGGGCAAACACTGAAGCTTTCTTT; CDR3 protein: CATLPRANTEAFF
V gene: TRBV10-3; J gene: TRBJ2-7; clone size: many; D gene: TRBD2; CDR3 DNA: TGTGCCATCAGTGGGACTAGCGGGTTCAGAGCCTACGAGCAGTACTTC; CDR3 protein: CAISGTSGFRAYEQYF
V gene: TRBV27; J gene: TRBJ1-5; clone size: many; D gene: NA; CDR3 DNA: TGTGCCAGCAGTCCCTTGACGACTCCGTTCAATCAGCCCCAGCATTTT; CDR3 protein: CASSPLTTPFNQPQHF
V gene: TRBV2; J gene: TRBJ1-5; clone size: few; D gene: NA; CDR3 DNA: TGTGCCAGCAGTTGGGGGCGTCAGCCCCAGCATTTT; CDR3 protein: CASSWGRQPQHF
V gene: TRBV28; J gene: TRBJ2-7; clone size: many; D gene: TRBD1; CDR3 DNA: TGTGCCAGCAGTGGTCCGGGACAGGCGAACTACGAGCAGTACTTC; CDR3 protein: CASSGPGQANYEQYF
V gene: TRBV30; J gene: TRBJ1-1; clone size: many; D gene: NA; CDR3 DNA: TGTGCCTGGAGTGTAACAAGAGACGAAGCTTTCTTT; CDR3 protein: CAWSVTRDEAFF
V gene: TRBV6-1; J gene: TRBJ2-7; clone size: many; D gene: TRBD1; CDR3 DNA: TGTGCCAGCAGTGGGTCTGGACAGGGCCACGAGCAGTACTTC; CDR3 protein: CASSGSGQGHEQYF
V gene: TRBV12-3/TRBV12-4; J gene: TRBJ1-2; clone size: many; D gene: NA; CDR3 DNA: TGTGCCAGCAGTAACGGGATTAACTATGGCTACACCTTC; CDR3 protein: CASSNGINYGYTF
V gene: TRBV28; J gene: TRBJ1-5; clone size: many; D gene: NA; CDR3 DNA: TGTGCCAGCAACAGTGTCCCGGGCCCCCAGCCCCAGCATTTT; CDR3 protein: CASNSVPGPQPQHF
V gene: TRBV4-1; J gene: TRBJ1-1; clone size: many; D gene: NA; CDR3 DNA: TGCGCCAGCAGCCAAGATCCCAGAGCAGTAAGGAACACTGAAGCTTTCTTT; CDR3 protein: CASSQDPRAVRNTEAFF
V gene: TRBV6-1; J gene: TRBJ1-1; clone size: many; D gene: TRBD1; CDR3 DNA: TGTGCCAGCAGTACAAGCCGGGACAGGTTGAACACTGAAGCTTTCTTT; CDR3 protein: CASSTSRDRLNTEAFF
V gene: TRBV12-3/TRBV12-4; J gene: TRBJ1-3; clone size: many; D gene: NA; CDR3 DNA: TGTGCCAGCAGGGGGATACCAAGCTCTGGAAACACCATATATTTT; CDR3 protein: CASRGIPSSGNTIYF
V gene: TRBV20-1; J gene: TRBJ1-5; clone size: NA; D gene: NA; CDR3 DNA: TGCAGTGCTAGAGACTTTTGGCAGGGCAACTTGCCCCAGCATTTT; CDR3 protein: CSARDFWQGNLPQHF
V gene: TRBV11-2; J gene: TRBJ2-7; clone size: many; D gene: NA; CDR3 DNA: TGTGCCAGCAGCTTATCTGGTCCAGGGGCGTACGAGCAGTACTTC; CDR3 protein: CASSLSGPGAYEQYF
V gene: TRBV20-1; J gene: TRBJ1-2; clone size: many; D gene: TRBD1; CDR3 DNA: TGCAGTGCTAGGACTCAACGGGACAGGGGAGCACCCAACTATGGCTACACCTTC; CDR3 protein: CSARTQRDRGAPNYGYTF
V gene: TRBV12-3/TRBV12-4; J gene: TRBJ1-1; clone size: NA; D gene: TRBD1; CDR3 DNA: TGTGCCAGCATTCCAGGGGGAGAGGGTGAAGCTTTCTTT; CDR3 protein: CASIPGGEGEAFF
V gene: TRBV19; J gene: TRBJ2-5; clone size: NA; D gene: NA; CDR3 DNA: TGTGCCAGTAGTATAGGCCGGGCAGGGAGCGAGACCCAGTACTTC; CDR3 protein: CASSIGRAGSETQYF
V gene: TRBV7-9; J gene: TRBJ2-2; clone size: NA; D gene: NA; CDR3 DNA: TGTGCCAGCAGCTTCCCTACCGGGGAGCTGTTTTTT; CDR3 protein: CASSFPTGELFF
V gene: TRBV2; J gene: TRBJ1-1; clone size: many; D gene: TRBD1; CDR3 DNA: TGTGCCAGCAGGACAGGGAGGGAAACTGAAGCTTTCTTT; CDR3 protein: CASRTGRETEAFF
V gene: TRBV18; J gene: TRBJ1-1; clone size: many; D gene: NA; CDR3 DNA: TGTGCCAGCTCATCAAACACTAACACTGAAGCTTTCTTT; CDR3 protein: CASSSNTNTEAFF
V gene: TRBV2; J gene: TRBJ2-5; clone size: many; D gene: TRBD1; CDR3 DNA: TGTGCCAGCAGTGGTCGGACAGGAGGAATGACCCAGTACTTC; CDR3 protein: CASSGRTGGMTQYF
V gene: TRBV7-9; J gene: TRBJ1-1; clone size: many; D gene: TRBD1; CDR3 DNA: TGTGCCAGCAGCCGGGACAGTTCTGAAGCTTTCTTT; CDR3 protein: CASSRDSSEAFF
V gene: TRBV6-5; J gene: TRBJ1-1; clone size: many; D gene: NA; CDR3 DNA: TGTGCCAGCAGTTACATACAGGGAAATACTGAAGCTTTCTTT; CDR3 protein: CASSYIQGNTEAFF
V gene: TRBV11-2; J gene: TRBJ1-6; clone size: few; D gene: NA; CDR3 DNA: TGTGCCAGCAGCATACAGAGGACACAAAAAAATTCACCCCTCCACTTT; CDR3 protein: CASSIQRTQKNSPLHF
V gene: TRBV30; J gene: TRBJ1-2; clone size: many; D gene: NA; CDR3 DNA: TGTGCCTGGAATGGGCAGGCACCTATGAGTCGGGGCTACACCTTC; CDR3 protein: CAWNGQAPMSRGYTF
V gene: TRBV6-5; J gene: TRBJ2-7; clone size: many; D gene: NA; CDR3 DNA: TGTGCCAGCAGAGGGACACCCAACGGCTACGAGCAGTACTTC; CDR3 protein: CASRGTPNGYEQYF
V gene: TRBV12-5; J gene: TRBJ2-5; clone size: many; D gene: NA; CDR3 DNA: TGTGCTAGTGGTTTCAGTACGGAAGAGACCCAGTACTTC; CDR3 protein: CASGFSTEETQYF
V gene: TRBV12-3/TRBV12-4; J gene: TRBJ2-5; clone size: NA; D gene: NA; CDR3 DNA: TGTGCCAGCAGCTCCCTGGCCCTACGAGAGACCCAGTACTTC; CDR3 protein: CASSSLALRETQYF